This T cell receptor (beta chain) emerged from a study of tumor-infiltrating lymphocytes in localized non-small cell lung cancer. Only in-frame clones appear in the TCRdb table, and some are missing; sequencing was by immunoSEQ multiplex PCR. The top ten hold about 6.3% of the sample, which has some 5,900 clones, approximately 82% seen once. With respect to this clone: Antigen specificity is unknown.

Looked up from germline, CDR1 is SGHRS and CDR2 is YFSETQ. The CDR3 contains 14 residues. V lost 0 bases to trimming and J lost 7 bases, with 13 bases between them. The study, taken as a whole, reports: Immunotypes IM1 and IM2 had similar TCR-derived T-cell fractions.

J is TRBJ2-5 and V is TRBV5-1; D is undetermined. This TCR was sampled from a human donor with non-small cell lung cancer. The sample taken for sequencing was lung tumor tissue. Written as DNA, the CDR3 is TGCGCCAGCAGCTTGGACAAGCTTTCTGGGACCCAGTACTTC. Translated, it gives CASSLDKLSGTQYF.